The clone carrying this T cell receptor (beta chain) was seen only once. What it binds is not known. Tagging with unique molecular identifiers was applied to individual cDNA molecules. Via MiXCR, TCRdb re-called the 5' RACE reads, giving one row per CDR3 protein. The sample holds about 64,000 distinct CDR3 sequences, roughly 9% seen once. This record comes from a study of early T cells in non-severe SARS-CoV-2 infection. Looking at the study overall: Sequencing targeted bulk RNA from unsorted whole blood, leaving chains unpaired.

Germline CDR1 SNHLY, CDR2 FYNNEI. Between the trimmed V and J ends, which lost 3 bases and 0 bases, there was a span of 16 bases. This CDR3 is built from 17 residues. Findings and limits, study-wide: Matching results from VDJdb favored anti-spike CD8 responses, leaving private and CD4 specificities undetected.

The receptor was derived from an adult who was a healthcare worker with PCR-confirmed SARS-CoV-2 infection or an uninfected control (not recorded which). The specimen was whole blood, collected at baseline. The V call is TRBV2, the J call TRBJ2-3; D uncertain. CDR3 nucleotides: TGTGCCAGCAGTGATTGGGTATGGGATCGGAGCACAGATACGCAGTATTTT. As protein: CASSDWVWDRSTDTQYF.